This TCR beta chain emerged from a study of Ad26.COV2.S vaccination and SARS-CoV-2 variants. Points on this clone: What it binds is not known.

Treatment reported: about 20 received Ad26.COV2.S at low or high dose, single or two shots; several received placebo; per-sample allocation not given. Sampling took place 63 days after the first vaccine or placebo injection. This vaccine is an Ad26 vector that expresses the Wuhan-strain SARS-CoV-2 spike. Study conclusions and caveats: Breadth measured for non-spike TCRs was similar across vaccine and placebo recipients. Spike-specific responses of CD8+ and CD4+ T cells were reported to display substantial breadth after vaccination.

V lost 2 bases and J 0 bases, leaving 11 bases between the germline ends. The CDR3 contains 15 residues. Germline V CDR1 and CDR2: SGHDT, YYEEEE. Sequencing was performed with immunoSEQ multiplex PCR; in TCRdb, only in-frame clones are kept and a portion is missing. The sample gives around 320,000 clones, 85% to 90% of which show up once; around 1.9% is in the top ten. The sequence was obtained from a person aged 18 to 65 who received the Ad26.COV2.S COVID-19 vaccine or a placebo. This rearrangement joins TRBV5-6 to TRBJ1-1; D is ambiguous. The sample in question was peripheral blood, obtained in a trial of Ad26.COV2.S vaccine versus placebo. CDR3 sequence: CASSFRTYMNTEAFF. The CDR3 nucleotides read TGTGCCAGCAGCTTTAGGACCTACATGAACACTGAAGCTTTCTTT.